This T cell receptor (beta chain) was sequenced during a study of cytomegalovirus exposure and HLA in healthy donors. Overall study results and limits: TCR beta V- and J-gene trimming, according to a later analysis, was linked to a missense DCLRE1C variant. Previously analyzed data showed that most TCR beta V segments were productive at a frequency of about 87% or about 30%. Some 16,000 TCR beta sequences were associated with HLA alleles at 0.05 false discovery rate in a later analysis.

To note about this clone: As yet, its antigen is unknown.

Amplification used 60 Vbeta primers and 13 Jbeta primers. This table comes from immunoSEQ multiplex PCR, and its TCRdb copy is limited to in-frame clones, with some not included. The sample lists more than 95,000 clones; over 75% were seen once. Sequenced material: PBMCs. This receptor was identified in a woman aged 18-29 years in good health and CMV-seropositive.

The CDR3, as DNA: TGCGCCAGCAGCTTAGGCGGCAATGAGCAGTTCTTC. It is translated as CASSLGGNEQFF. The chain employs TRBV5-1 and TRBJ2-1; no definite D call. Looked up from germline, CDR1 is SGHRS and CDR2 is YFSETQ. CDR3 length equals 12 residues. Trimming took off 2 bases at V and 6 bases at J, with 6 bases between the two ends. The full variable domain, in which reference TRBV5-1 and TRBJ2-1 provide the parts outside the CDR3, is KAGVTQTPRYLIKTRGQQVTLSCSPISGHRSVSWYQQTPGQGLQFLFEYFSETQRNKGNFPGRFSGRQFSNSRSEMNVSTLELGDSALYLCASSLGGNEQFFGPGTRLTVL.